The clone carrying this T cell receptor beta chain has a count of ten or more. Its antigen is unknown. These data come from a study of T-cell memory formation after mild COVID-19. The wider study: Most TCR clusters belonged to a single donor. General study results and limits: Clones from the second wave (peaking day 37) had unconfirmed SARS-CoV-2 specificity.

One entry per CDR3 protein, called by TCRdb with MiXCR from the 5' RACE reads. The sample carries roughly 250,000 distinct CDR3 sequences, over 15% recorded once. This CDR3 spans 13 amino acids. CDR1 and CDR2 (germline): KGHSH, LQKENI. V shed 8 bases and J shed 0 bases, with 8 bases lying between them. The chain joins TRBV18 to TRBJ1-5; D gene uncertain. The specimen sequenced was PBMCs or a T cell subset sorted from them (not recorded which). The clonotype originates from a man younger than 30 who had mild COVID-19 (a few samples of this study predate the infection). Cell type and time point are not known. The CDR3 reads CASSPDSNQPQHF. CDR3 in DNA: TGTGCCAGCAGCCCCGATAGCAATCAGCCCCAGCATTTT.